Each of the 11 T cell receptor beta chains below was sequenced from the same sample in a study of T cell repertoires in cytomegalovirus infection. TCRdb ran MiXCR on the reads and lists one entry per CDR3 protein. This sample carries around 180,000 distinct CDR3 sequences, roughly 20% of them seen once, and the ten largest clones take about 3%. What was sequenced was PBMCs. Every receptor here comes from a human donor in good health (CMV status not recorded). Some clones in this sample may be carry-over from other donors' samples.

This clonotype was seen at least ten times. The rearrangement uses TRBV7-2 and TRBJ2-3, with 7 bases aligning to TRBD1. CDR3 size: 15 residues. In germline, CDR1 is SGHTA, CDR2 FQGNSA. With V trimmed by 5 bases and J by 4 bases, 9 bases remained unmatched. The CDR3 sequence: CASSDRDSLSDTQYF. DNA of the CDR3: TGTGCCAGCAGCGACAGGGACAGTCTTTCAGATACGCAGTATTTT.

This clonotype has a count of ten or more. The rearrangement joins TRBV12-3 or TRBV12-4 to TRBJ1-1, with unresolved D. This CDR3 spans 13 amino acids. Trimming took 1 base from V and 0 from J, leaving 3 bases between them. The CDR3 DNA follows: TGTGCCAGCAGTTTAGACGTGAACACTGAAGCTTTCTTT. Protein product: CASSLDVNTEAFF.

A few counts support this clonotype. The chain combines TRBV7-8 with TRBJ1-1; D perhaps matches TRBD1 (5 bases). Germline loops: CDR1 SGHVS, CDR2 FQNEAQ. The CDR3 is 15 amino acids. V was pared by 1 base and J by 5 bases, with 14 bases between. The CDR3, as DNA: TGTGCCAGCAGCTTAGGGTCCGGCTCAGGGACTGAAGCTTTCTTT. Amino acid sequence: CASSLGSGSGTEAFF.

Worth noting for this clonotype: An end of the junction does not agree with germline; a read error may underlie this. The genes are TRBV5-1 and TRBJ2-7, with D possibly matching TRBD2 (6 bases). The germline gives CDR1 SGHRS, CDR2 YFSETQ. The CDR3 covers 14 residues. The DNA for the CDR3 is TGCGTCAGCAGCTTGGGTCAGGGAGGCTACGAGCAGTACTTC. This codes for CVSSLGQGGYEQYF.

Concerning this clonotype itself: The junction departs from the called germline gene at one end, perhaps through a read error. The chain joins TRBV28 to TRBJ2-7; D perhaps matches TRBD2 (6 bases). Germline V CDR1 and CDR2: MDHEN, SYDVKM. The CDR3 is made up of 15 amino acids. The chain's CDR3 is CASSPLNRGTYKQYF. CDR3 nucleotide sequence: TGTGCTAGCAGTCCCCTTAATCGCGGGACCTACAAGCAGTACTTC.

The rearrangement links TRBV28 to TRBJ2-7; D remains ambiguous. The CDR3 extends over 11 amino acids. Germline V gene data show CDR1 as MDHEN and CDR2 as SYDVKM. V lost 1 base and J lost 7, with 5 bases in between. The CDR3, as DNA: TGTGCCAGCAGTTTATCAAGTGAGCAGTACTTC. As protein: CASSLSSEQYF.

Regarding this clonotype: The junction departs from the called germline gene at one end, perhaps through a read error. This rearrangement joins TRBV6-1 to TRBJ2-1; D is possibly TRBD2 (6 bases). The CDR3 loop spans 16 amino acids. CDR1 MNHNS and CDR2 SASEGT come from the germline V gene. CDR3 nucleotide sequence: TGTGCCAGCAGTGAAGGTCTGCTAGCGCCCTACAATGATCAGTTCTTC. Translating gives CASSEGLLAPYNDQFF.

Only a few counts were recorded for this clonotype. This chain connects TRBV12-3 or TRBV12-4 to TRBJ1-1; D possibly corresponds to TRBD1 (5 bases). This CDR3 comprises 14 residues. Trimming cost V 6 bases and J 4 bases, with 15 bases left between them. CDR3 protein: CASSPRRGGTEAFF. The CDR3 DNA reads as TGTGCCAGCAGCCCCCGTCGGGGGGGCACTGAAGCTTTCTTT.

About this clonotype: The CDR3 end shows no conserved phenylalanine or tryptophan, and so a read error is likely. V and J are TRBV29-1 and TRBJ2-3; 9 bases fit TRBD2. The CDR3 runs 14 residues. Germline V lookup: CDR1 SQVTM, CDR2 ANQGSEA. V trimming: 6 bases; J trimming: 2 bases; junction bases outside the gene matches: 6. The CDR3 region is CSVFAGGDTDTQYL. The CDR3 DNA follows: TGCAGCGTATTCGCGGGGGGGGACACAGATACGCAGTATTTA.

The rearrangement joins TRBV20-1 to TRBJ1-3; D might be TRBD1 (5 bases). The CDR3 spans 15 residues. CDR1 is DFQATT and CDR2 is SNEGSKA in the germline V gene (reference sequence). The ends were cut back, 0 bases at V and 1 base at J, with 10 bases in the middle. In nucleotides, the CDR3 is TGCAGTGCTAGAGATCCGGGGGGGTCTGGAAACACCATATATTTT. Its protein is CSARDPGGSGNTIYF.

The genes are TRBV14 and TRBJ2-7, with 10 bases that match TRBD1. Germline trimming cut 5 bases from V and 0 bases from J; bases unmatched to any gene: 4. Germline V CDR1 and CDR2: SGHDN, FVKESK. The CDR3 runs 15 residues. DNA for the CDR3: TGTGCCAGCAGCGCTGGGACAGGGGTCTCCTACGAGCAGTACTTC. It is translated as CASSAGTGVSYEQYF. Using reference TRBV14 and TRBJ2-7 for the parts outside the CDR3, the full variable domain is EAGVTQFPSHSVIEKGQTVTLRCDPISGHDNLYWYRRVMGKEIKFLLHFVKESKQDESGMPNNRFLAERTGGTYSTLKVQPAELEDSGVYFCASSAGTGVSYEQYFGPGTRLTVT.